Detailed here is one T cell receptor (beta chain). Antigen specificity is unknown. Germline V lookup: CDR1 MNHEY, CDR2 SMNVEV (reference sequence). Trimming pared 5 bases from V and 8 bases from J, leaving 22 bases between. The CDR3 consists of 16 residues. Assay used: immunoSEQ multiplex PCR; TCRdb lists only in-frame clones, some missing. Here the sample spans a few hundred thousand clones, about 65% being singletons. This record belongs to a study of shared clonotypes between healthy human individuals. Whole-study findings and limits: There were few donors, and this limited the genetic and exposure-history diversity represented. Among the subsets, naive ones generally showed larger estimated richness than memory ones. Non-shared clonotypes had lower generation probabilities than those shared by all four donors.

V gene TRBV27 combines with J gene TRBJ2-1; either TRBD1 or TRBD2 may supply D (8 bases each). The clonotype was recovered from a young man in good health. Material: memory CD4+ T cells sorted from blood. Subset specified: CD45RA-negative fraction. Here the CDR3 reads CASSISGTGFTYEQFF. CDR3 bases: TGTGCCAGCAGTATTAGCGGGACAGGTTTTACCTATGAGCAGTTCTTC.